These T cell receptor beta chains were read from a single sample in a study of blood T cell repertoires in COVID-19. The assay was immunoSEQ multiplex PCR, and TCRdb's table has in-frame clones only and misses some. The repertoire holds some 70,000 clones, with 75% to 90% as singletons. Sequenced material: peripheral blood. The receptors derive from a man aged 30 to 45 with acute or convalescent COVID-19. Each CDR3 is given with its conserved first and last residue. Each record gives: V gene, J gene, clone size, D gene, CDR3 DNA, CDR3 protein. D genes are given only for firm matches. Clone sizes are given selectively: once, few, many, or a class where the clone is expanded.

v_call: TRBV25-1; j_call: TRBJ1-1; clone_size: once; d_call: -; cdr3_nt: TGTGCCAGCGCAGATTTTACTGAAGCTTTCTTT; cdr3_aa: CASADFTEAFF
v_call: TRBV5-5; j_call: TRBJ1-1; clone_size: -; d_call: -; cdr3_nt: TGTGCCAGCAGCTCCGTCGCAGGTAACACTGAAGCTTTCTTT; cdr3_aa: CASSSVAGNTEAFF
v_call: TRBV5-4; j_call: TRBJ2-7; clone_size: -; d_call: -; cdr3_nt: TGTGCCAGCAGCCGAGAACCGGGGGTACAGTACGAGCAGTACTTC; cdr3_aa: CASSREPGVQYEQYF
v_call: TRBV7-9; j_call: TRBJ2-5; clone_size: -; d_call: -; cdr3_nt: TGTGCCAGCAGCTTAGGGACAGCCCAAGAGACCCAGTACTTC; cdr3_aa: CASSLGTAQETQYF
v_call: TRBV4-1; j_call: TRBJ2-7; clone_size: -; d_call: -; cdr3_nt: TGCGCCAGCAGCCAAGTCGATCTAGCGCATTCCTACGAGCAGTACTTC; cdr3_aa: CASSQVDLAHSYEQYF
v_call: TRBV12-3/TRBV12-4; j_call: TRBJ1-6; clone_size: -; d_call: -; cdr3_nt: TGTGCCAGCAGTTTTTCGTCCCAGACCCTCCACTTT; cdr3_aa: CASSFSSQTLHF
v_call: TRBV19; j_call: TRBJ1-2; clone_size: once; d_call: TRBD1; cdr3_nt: TGTGCCAGCGGGACAGCTTATGGCTACACCTTC; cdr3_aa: CASGTAYGYTF
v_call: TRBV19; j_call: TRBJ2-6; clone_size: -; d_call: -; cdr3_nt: TGTGCCAGTACGCCGGAGAGCTCTGGGGCCAACGTCCTGACTTTC; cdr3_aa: CASTPESSGANVLTF
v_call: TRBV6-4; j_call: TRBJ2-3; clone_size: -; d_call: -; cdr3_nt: TGTGCCAGCAGTGACAGGGGTAGCACAGATACGCAGTATTTT; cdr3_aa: CASSDRGSTDTQYF
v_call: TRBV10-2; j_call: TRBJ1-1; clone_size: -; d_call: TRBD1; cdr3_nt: TGCGCCAGCTCTTTTACGACAGGGGGCACTGAAGCTTTCTTT; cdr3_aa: CASSFTTGGTEAFF
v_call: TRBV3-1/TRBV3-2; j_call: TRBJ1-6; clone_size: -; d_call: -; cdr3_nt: TGTGCCAGCAGTCAGGTTAATTCACCCCTCCACTTT; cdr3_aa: CASSQVNSPLHF
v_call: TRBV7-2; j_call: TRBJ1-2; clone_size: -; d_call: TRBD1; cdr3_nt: TGTGCCAGCAGCTTTTTGACAGGGCAAGGCTACACCTTC; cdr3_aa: CASSFLTGQGYTF
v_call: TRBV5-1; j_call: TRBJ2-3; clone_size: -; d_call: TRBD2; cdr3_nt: TGCGCCAGCAGCTTGGGGACTAGCGGGGCTTCAGATACGCAGTATTTT; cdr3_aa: CASSLGTSGASDTQYF
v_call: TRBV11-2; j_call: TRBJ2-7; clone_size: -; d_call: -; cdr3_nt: TGTGCCAGCAGCTTAGACAGGGTCTACGAGCAGTACTTC; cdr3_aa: CASSLDRVYEQYF
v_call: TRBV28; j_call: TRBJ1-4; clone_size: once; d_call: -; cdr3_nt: TGTGCCAGCAGTCCGACAGGCCTTGATCACCCTTCTAATGAAAAACTGTTTTTT; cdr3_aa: CASSPTGLDHPSNEKLFF
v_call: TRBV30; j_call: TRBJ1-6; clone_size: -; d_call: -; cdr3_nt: TGTGCCTGGAATGTCGGGTTTTCACCCCTCCACTTT; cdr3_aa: CAWNVGFSPLHF